Listed below are T cell receptor beta chains from one sample, sequenced in a study of blood T cells in healthy people across ages. Each CDR3 protein gets one entry after TCRdb re-called the 5' RACE reads with MiXCR. The profile shows roughly 730,000 distinct CDR3 sequences, approximately 53% of them singletons. The sample was blood. The receptors here all came from a man aged 35-49 years in good health. CDR3s leave out the opening cysteine and the closing phenylalanine or tryptophan. A D gene is named only where the DNA matches it firmly.

TRBD1	TRBV9	ASSVNRGQSEQY
-	TRBV4-3	ASREGAGANVLT
TRBD2	TRBV20-1	SAPDAAGLDTQY
TRBD1	TRBV28	ASSLYVGTENTEAF
-	TRBV6-1	ASTLTGISGANVLT
-	TRBV6-5	ASSLGPYSPLH
-	TRBV7-3	ASSSLPGTGTGYT
TRBD1	TRBV6-5	ASSYWGGTGVNNEQF
-	TRBV28	ASSLIRGIEQY
-	TRBV27	ASSLSASSRGLRLRFYEQY
-	TRBV27	ASSLRVGAWVTEAF
-	TRBV29-1	SVRAGFFLT
TRBD1	TRBV4-2	ASSQDQLGTGSYT
TRBD1	TRBV5-1	ASSLGGNRGRLFNEQF
-	TRBV5-1	ASSLSVEGNEQF
-	TRBV29-1	SVYGGEYYGYT
-	TRBV10-3	AISDRFSRYNEQF
TRBD2	TRBV3-1	ASSRGLAGSTYEQY
-	TRBV12-3/TRBV12-4	ASSLLGAETQF
-	TRBV2	ASRINEQF
-	TRBV20-1	SARDGSGSPHEQY
-	TRBV20-1	SASAAVLHTKAF
TRBD2	TRBV4-3	ASSQASGKDLGDEQF
TRBD2	TRBV20-1	SAGVVLLAGADTQY
-	TRBV20-1	SARAGGRGLISANQPQH
-	TRBV6-6	ASSPRGAGTEAF
TRBD2	TRBV20-1	SASLGSGSRGKNIQY
TRBD1	TRBV28	ASSQEGQGQETQY
TRBD1	TRBV9	ASSVAGTGGSPLH
-	TRBV20-1	SALDPGSSNQPQH
TRBD1	TRBV28	ASSKPGQYYGYT
TRBD2	TRBV20-1	SSTAGLAIYNEQF
-	TRBV5-1	ASSLATGTEAF
-	TRBV7-8	ASSSMGREAYKQY
TRBD2	TRBV5-1	ASTRVAGVETQY
-	TRBV3-1	ASSLQGGTSYGYT
TRBD1	TRBV16	ASSQSMGTDKTTNEKLF
-	TRBV7-9	ASSLDNKFQPQH
TRBD1	TRBV27	ASTPKTGGTVTQY
TRBD2	TRBV7-2	ASSSRLAGLHPDTQY
TRBD2	TRBV7-9	ASSLTGGLAEETQY
-	TRBV3-1	ASSQRTEGGEQY
-	TRBV5-1	ASDRSPGSGANVLT
TRBD1	TRBV7-6	ASGSGTGGYNEQY
TRBD2	TRBV3-1	ASSQGAGGLYNEQF
-	TRBV7-2	ASSGTGSGANVLT
-	TRBV7-2	ASSLYQRAQETQY
TRBD2	TRBV20-1	ITSFPGGGSYEQY
TRBD2	TRBV27	ASSLYGLAGPPASTDTQY
-	TRBV28	ASSLWASGTPKSTDTQY
-	TRBV28	ASSPWRGAGELF
-	TRBV5-1	ASSLDGPDTGELF
TRBD2	TRBV7-9	AGSFPGLAGGTDTQY
-	TRBV29-1	SVEISGRTQY
-	TRBV7-8	ASSLDSQGGYT